This T cell receptor beta chain was identified in a study of blood T cell repertoires in COVID-19. In the study overall: Whether acute or convalescent, the COVID-19 samples came from the United States, Italy and Spain. T cells, B-cell-depleted T cells, or PBMCs provided the cDNA or gDNA that served as material.

V lost 3 bases, J lost 1 base, and 8 bases lay in between. From germline, CDR1 is SNHLY and CDR2 FYNNEI. The CDR3 spans 14 residues. Source study methods: Amplification of reference gene primers was used by the study to estimate nucleated cell counts. Clones were sequenced by immunoSEQ multiplex PCR, and TCRdb holds only the in-frame ones, with some missing. V, J and clone size were drawn from that table, and D and trimming were deduced from the DNA. The sample lists around 190,000 clones, 84% occurring once. The genes are TRBV2 and TRBJ2-3, with a possible D match to TRBD2 (6 bases). Sequenced: peripheral blood. The TCR comes from a human donor in a cohort sampled during active COVID-19. In DNA form, the CDR3 reads TGTGCCAGCAGTGACCAGCGGGGCACAGATACGCAGTATTTT. Amino acid sequence: CASSDQRGTDTQYF.